Presented here are 24 T cell receptor beta chains from one specimen sequenced in a study of control samples from healthy donors and cancer patients. Profiled with immunoSEQ multiplex PCR; TCRdb holds only in-frame clones, not every one. The repertoire includes some 150,000 clones, about 93% of them detected once, and around 2.2% sits in the top ten. The sequenced sample consisted of blood. These receptors were taken from a man aged 50-59 years in good health.

The chain has TRBV6-1 and TRBJ1-4; D gene uncertain. Between the trimmed V and J ends, which lost 4 bases and 3 bases, there was a span of 18 bases. The CDR3 loop spans 17 amino acids. Germline V gene lookup returns CDR1 MNHNS and CDR2 SASEGT. The CDR3 sequence: CASSARSGSWANEKLFF. CDR3 nucleotides: TGTGCCAGCAGTGCCCGAAGTGGGTCCTGGGCTAATGAAAAACTGTTTTTT.

The rearrangement links TRBV11-3 to TRBJ2-7; 7 bases align to TRBD1. The CDR3 sequence is 12 residues long. CDR1 SGHNT and CDR2 YENEEA come from the germline V gene. Trimming removed 5 bases from V and 6 bases from J; junction bases left unmatched: 4. Written as DNA, the CDR3 is TGTGCCAGCAGCCGTACAGGGGCCGAGCAGTACTTC. Translation: CASSRTGAEQYF.

CDR3 amino acids: CSVEVAGSGYGYTF. In DNA, the CDR3 is TGCAGCGTTGAAGTGGCAGGGTCGGGATACGGCTACACCTTC. The chain links TRBV29-1 to TRBJ1-2; TRBD1 is a possible D gene (5 bases). The CDR3 runs 14 residues. The V end was cut by 1 base, the J end by 8 bases, with 17 bases between. Per the germline V gene, CDR1 is SQVTM and CDR2 is ANQGSEA. Supplemented by reference TRBV29-1 and TRBJ1-2, the full variable domain reads SAVISQKPSRDICQRGTSLTIQCQVDSQVTMMFWYRQQPGQSLTLIATANQGSEATYESGFVIDKFPISRPNLTFSTLTVSNMSPEDSSIYLCSVEVAGSGYGYTFGSGTRLTVV.

This chain uses TRBV10-2 with TRBJ2-7; 10 bases are a match to TRBD1. With V trimmed by 0 bases and J by 3 bases, 2 bases remained unmatched. This CDR3 spans 15 amino acids. Germline-derived CDR1 and CDR2 are WSHSY and SAAADI. CDR3 residues: CASSESTGGRYEQYF. Written as DNA, the CDR3 is TGCGCCAGCAGTGAGTCGACAGGGGGCCGCTACGAGCAGTACTTC.

This chain uses TRBV30 with TRBJ1-5; D possibly corresponds to TRBD1 (6 bases). V lost 0 bases and J lost 5, with 11 bases in between. CDR1 is GTSNPN, CDR2 SVGIG, per germline (reference sequence). This CDR3 has 14 residues. The CDR3 nucleotides are TGTGCCTGGAGTGTAGGGGGGCCACATCAGCCCCAGCATTTT. Protein sequence: CAWSVGGPHQPQHF.

This clone came up a few times. CDR3 DNA: TGTGCCAGCAGCCTCGGGACCATAGGGAACGAGCAGTACTTC. Its protein product is CASSLGTIGNEQYF. V and J are TRBV3-1 (or the pseudogene TRBV3-2) and TRBJ2-7, with D possibly being TRBD1 or TRBD2 (5 bases each). With 4 bases removed from V and 5 bases from J, the gap between germline ends came to 15 bases. The V gene's germline CDR1 is LGHDT and CDR2 YNNKEL (reference sequence). This CDR3 has 14 amino acids.

A word on this clone: A read error may produce the germline difference seen at one junction end. The CDR3 nucleotides read TGTGCCAGCAGTTTGGGACTAGCGAACTACGAGCAGTACTTC. Amino acids: CASSLGLANYEQYF. The rearrangement uses TRBV5-8 and TRBJ2-7, with 10 nucleotides matching TRBD2. The CDR3 length is 14 residues. Germline assignment: CDR1 SGHTS and CDR2 YDEGEE.

The rearrangement joins TRBV11-2 to TRBJ1-6; D unresolved. V was pared by 5 bases and J by 7 bases, with 12 bases between. The germline V gene has CDR1 SGHAT and CDR2 FQNNGV. The CDR3 runs to 14 residues. CDR3 sequence (DNA): TGTGCCAGCAGCCGGCGAAGCACCAATTCACCCCTCCACTTT. It specifies CASSRRSTNSPLHF.

J is TRBJ1-2 and V is TRBV5-1, with a weak D call TRBD1 (6 bases). Germline loops: CDR1 SGHRS, CDR2 YFSETQ. The V end lost 1 base, the J end lost 0 bases, and 7 bases lay between the germline ends. The CDR3 length is 14 residues. The CDR3 DNA reads as TGCGCCAGCAGCTTGACAGGGACTAACTATGGCTACACCTTC. It yields the protein CASSLTGTNYGYTF.

This chain uses TRBV6-5 with TRBJ2-3; tentatively, D is TRBD1 or TRBD2 (5 bases each). CDR1 and CDR2 (germline): MNHEY, SVGAGI. Trimming left V 6 bases short and J 0 bases short, with 13 bases between. The CDR3 extends over 15 amino acids. The CDR3 DNA reads as TGTGCCAGCAGCCAACGGGGCTCCAGCACAGATACGCAGTATTTT. Protein sequence: CASSQRGSSTDTQYF.

This clone showed up just once. The chain is built from TRBV11-2 and TRBJ2-3; no firm D call. V lost 0 bases and J lost 4, with 8 bases in between. The germline gives CDR1 SGHAT, CDR2 FQNNGV. The CDR3 is 14 amino acids. For the CDR3, the DNA is TGTGCCAGCAGCTTAGAGTGGTCAGCAGATACGCAGTATTTT. Encoded protein: CASSLEWSADTQYF.

The chain couples TRBV19 to TRBJ2-7, with 11 bases aligning to TRBD2. V dropped 5 bases and J dropped 3; count of bases not matched to a gene: 6. Germline values: CDR1 LNHDA, CDR2 SQIVND (reference sequence). There are 15 residues in the CDR3. CDR3 in amino acids: CASSSGTSGLYEQYF. The CDR3 coding sequence is TGTGCCAGTAGTTCCGGGACTAGCGGACTCTACGAGCAGTACTTC.

V gene TRBV28 combines with J gene TRBJ1-4, with 7 bases aligning to TRBD1. Germline assignment: CDR1 MDHEN and CDR2 SYDVKM. The CDR3 is 15 amino acids. V dropped 6 bases and J dropped 5; count of bases not matched to a gene: 9. CDR3 amino acids: CASSPGGTENEKLFF. Written as DNA, the CDR3 is TGTGCCAGCAGCCCAGGGGGGACGGAAAATGAAAAACTGTTTTTT.

V usage is TRBV7-9 and J usage is TRBJ2-7; 12 nucleotides line up with TRBD1. The J segment lost 5 bases and the V segment lost 5 bases, leaving 16 bases of the junction unmatched. The germline V gene has CDR1 SEHNR and CDR2 FQNEAQ (reference sequence). CDR3 length: 18 amino acids. The DNA for the CDR3 is TGTGCCAGCAGCCCCCTCGGCCTATGGGGACAGGGGGCCAACGAGCAGTACTTC. Protein product: CASSPLGLWGQGANEQYF. Variable domain in full (rest from reference TRBV7-9 and TRBJ2-7): DTGVSQNPRHKITKRGQNVTFRCDPISEHNRLYWYRQTLGQGPEFLTYFQNEAQLEKSRLLSDRFSAERPKGSFSTLEIQRTEQGDSAMYLCASSPLGLWGQGANEQYFGPGTRLTVT.

The gene calls are TRBV11-2 and TRBJ2-7; D is perhaps TRBD1 (6 bases). The CDR3 is made up of 12 amino acids. The V gene's germline CDR1 is SGHAT and CDR2 FQNNGV. V gave up 5 bases and J gave up 7 bases, with 12 bases separating them. CDR3 region: CASSLGGSEQYF. In nucleotides, the CDR3 is TGTGCCAGCAGCCTTGGGGGCAGTGAGCAGTACTTC.

The rearrangement joins TRBV5-4 to TRBJ1-2; TRBD1 agrees at 7 bases. Germline assignment: CDR1 SGHNT and CDR2 YYREEE (reference sequence). The CDR3 consists of 16 residues. J lost 4 bases, V lost 3 bases, and 12 bases had no gene match. In DNA form, the CDR3 reads TGTGCCAGCAGCTCCCAGGGGCGACAGGGAGTCTATGGCTACACCTTC. Protein: CASSSQGRQGVYGYTF.

The chain links TRBV19 to TRBJ2-3; TRBD1 might be the D (5 bases). Per the germline V gene, CDR1 is LNHDA and CDR2 is SQIVND (reference sequence). The V end lost 3 bases, the J end lost 3 bases, and 13 bases lay between the germline ends. CDR3 length: 15 amino acids. The CDR3 is CASSIQGKLTDTQYF. The CDR3 region has the DNA TGTGCCAGTAGTATTCAGGGAAAATTAACAGATACGCAGTATTTT.

V is TRBV29-1 and J is TRBJ1-2; D may be TRBD1 (6 bases). V was cut by 3 bases and J by 7 bases, with 12 bases left in between. The CDR3 sequence is 12 residues long. Germline V gene data show CDR1 as SQVTM and CDR2 as ANQGSEA. As DNA, the CDR3 is TGCAGCGTTGACTACAGGGTAACTGGCTACACCTTC. It specifies CSVDYRVTGYTF.

The V gene is TRBV3-1 (or the pseudogene TRBV3-2), the J gene TRBJ2-2; tentative D call: TRBD2 (6 bases). The CDR3 runs to 15 residues. Germline V lookup: CDR1 LGHDT, CDR2 YNNKEL (reference sequence). V shed 4 bases and J shed 4 bases, with 13 bases lying between them. The CDR3 nucleotides read TGTGCCAGCAGCCCCTTCTCCGGGGGCACCGGGGAGCTGTTTTTT. This codes for CASSPFSGGTGELFF.

The chain is built from TRBV5-1 and TRBJ1-4, with 7 bases lining up with TRBD1. V dropped 0 bases and J dropped 8; count of bases not matched to a gene: 7. CDR1 SGHRS and CDR2 YFSETQ come from the germline V gene. The length of the CDR3 is 15 residues. The chain's CDR3 is CASSLGGGTEEKLFF. CDR3 coding DNA: TGCGCCAGCAGCTTGGGGGGAGGGACAGAGGAAAAACTGTTTTTT.

V is TRBV27 and J is TRBJ1-5; maybe TRBD1 (6 bases). This CDR3 has 13 residues. V gave up 5 bases and J gave up 4 bases, with 9 bases separating them. The V gene's germline CDR1 is MNHEY and CDR2 SMNVEV (reference sequence). The CDR3 coding sequence is TGTGCCAGCAGTCACGGACAGAATCAGCCCCAGCATTTT. Translation: CASSHGQNQPQHF.

This chain joins TRBV30 and TRBJ1-5; 8 bases line up with TRBD1. Germline lookup yields CDR1 GTSNPN and CDR2 SVGIG (reference sequence). The length of the CDR3 is 13 residues. V trimming: 3 bases; J trimming: 7 bases; junction bases outside the gene matches: 5. The CDR3 here is CAWRQQGEQPQHF. The CDR3 region has the DNA TGTGCCTGGAGGCAACAGGGGGAACAGCCCCAGCATTTT.

This clone was picked up a small number of times. J is TRBJ2-2 and V is TRBV7-3; D is possibly TRBD1 (5 bases). CDR1 and CDR2 from the germline V gene are SGHTA and FQGTGA. The CDR3 consists of 14 residues. V lost 7 bases to trimming and J lost 0 bases, with 9 bases between them. The CDR3 reads CASKTGANTGELFF. The DNA for the CDR3 is TGTGCCAGCAAAACAGGCGCGAACACCGGGGAGCTGTTTTTT.

This sequence joins TRBV5-1 and TRBJ2-2; 11 bases align to TRBD2. The CDR3 has 16 residues. Germline trimming cut 2 bases from V and 4 bases from J; bases unmatched to any gene: 4. Per the germline V gene, CDR1 is SGHRS and CDR2 is YFSETQ. CDR3 sequence (DNA): TGCGCCAGCAGCTTAACTAGCGGGAGAGGCACCGGGGAGCTGTTTTTT. The encoded protein is CASSLTSGRGTGELFF.